These 17 T cell receptor beta chains were all obtained from the same sample, sequenced in a study of blood T cell repertoires in COVID-19 (dated by TCRdb to about 2020). Libraries were prepared through the immunoSEQ multiplex PCR assay. What TCRdb holds here is the immuneACCESS table cut down to in-frame rearrangements. Part of the clones is not present; checked against another copy, under half of the missing clones reflect an unresolved V gene, and the others are unexplained. This sample gives some 300,000 clones in total; around 87% of them show up just once. The top ten hold 1% to 1.5% of the sample. Sequencing was done on a sample of peripheral blood. These receptors originate from a man aged 65 to 79 with acute or convalescent COVID-19.

This chain joins TRBV6-5 and TRBJ2-7, with D tentatively TRBD1 (6 bases). The CDR3 is 13 amino acids. The germline V gene has CDR1 MNHEY and CDR2 SVGAGI. Trimming shortened V by 8 bases and J by 4 bases, and 15 bases separated the two germline ends. The CDR3 loop is CASRREGVYEQYF. The CDR3 DNA reads as TGTGCCAGCCGACGAGAGGGGGTTTACGAGCAGTACTTC.

This sequence joins TRBV5-1 and TRBJ1-6, with 10 bases matching TRBD1. Germline CDR1 and CDR2: SGHRS and YFSETQ. V was clipped by 0 bases and J by 13 bases; unmatched bases: 10. The CDR3 consists of 16 residues. CDR3 in amino acids: CASSLEGRDRGGPLHF. The CDR3 DNA is TGCGCCAGCAGCTTGGAGGGCAGGGACAGGGGTGGGCCCCTCCACTTT.

This clone appeared once. The chain uses TRBV24-1 and TRBJ2-1; 9 nucleotides agree with TRBD1. V lost 7 bases and J lost 2; bases outside the gene matches: 5. Germline V gives CDR1 KGHDR, CDR2 SFDVKD. The length of the CDR3 is 15 residues. The CDR3 reads CATRPGQGPYNEQFF. CDR3 in DNA: TGTGCCACCAGGCCGGGACAGGGCCCCTACAATGAGCAGTTCTTC.

The rearrangement uses TRBV19 and TRBJ2-6; the D gene is possibly TRBD2 (6 bases). Trimming shortened V by 10 bases and J by 0 bases, and 19 bases separated the two germline ends. This CDR3 is 17 amino acids long. Germline V gives CDR1 LNHDA, CDR2 SQIVND (reference sequence). Here the CDR3 reads CATLGRNSLSGANVLTF. The CDR3 DNA is TGTGCCACCCTCGGGAGAAATTCTCTCTCTGGGGCCAACGTCCTGACTTTC.

V and J are TRBV10-3 and TRBJ1-5; D not certain. V lost 2 bases and J lost 2, with 10 bases in between. The CDR3 is 15 residues long. Germline V gives CDR1 ENHRY, CDR2 SYGVKD. CDR3 DNA sequence: TGTGCCATCAGTGAGACAGTAGCGGGCAATCAGCCCCAGCATTTT. It codes for CAISETVAGNQPQHF.

J is TRBJ2-7 and V is TRBV7-2, with TRBD1 matching over 12 bases. The V and J ends lost 5 bases and 2 bases, in that order; junction bases with no gene match: 7. Germline V gene sequence: CDR1 SGHTA, CDR2 FQGNSA. This CDR3 is built from 16 residues. CDR3 residues: CASSIRGTGGPYEQYF. In DNA form, the CDR3 reads TGTGCCAGCAGCATTCGCGGGACAGGGGGCCCCTACGAGCAGTACTTC.

This clone was observed a single time. The rearrangement links TRBV5-6 to TRBJ2-5, with TRBD2 identical over 11 bases. Germline CDR1 SGHDT, CDR2 YYEEEE. The J segment lost 2 bases and the V segment lost 4 bases, leaving 7 bases of the junction unmatched. This CDR3 spans 16 amino acids. CDR3 amino acids: CASSGLLAGGQETQYF. The CDR3 coding sequence is TGTGCCAGCAGCGGACTATTAGCGGGGGGGCAAGAGACCCAGTACTTC.

This clone was counted a single time. The V and J genes are TRBV3-1 (or the pseudogene TRBV3-2) and TRBJ1-6, with D tentatively TRBD1 (6 bases). Per germline, CDR1 LGHDT and CDR2 YNNKEL (reference sequence). Trimming took 0 bases from V and 8 from J, leaving 14 bases between them. The CDR3 loop spans 16 amino acids. Written as DNA, the CDR3 is TGTGCCAGCAGCCAAGAGATTGCAGGGGCCTATTCACCCCTCCACTTT. Protein: CASSQEIAGAYSPLHF.

This chain links TRBV24-1 with TRBJ2-3; a possible D gene is TRBD1 (6 bases). There are 15 residues in the CDR3. Trimming shortened V by 2 bases and J by 0 bases, and 8 bases separated the two germline ends. Germline CDR1 KGHDR, CDR2 SFDVKD. The CDR3 bases are TGTGCCACCAGTGATTGGGACACCAGCACAGATACGCAGTATTTT. Translation gives CATSDWDTSTDTQYF.

The chain is built from TRBV15 and TRBJ1-2, with TRBD1 matching over 9 bases. CDR3 size: 16 residues. Trimming at V came to 0 bases and at J to 8 bases, leaving 10 bases not matched to a gene. Germline loops: CDR1 LNHNV, CDR2 YYDKDF (reference sequence). The CDR3 coding sequence is TGTGCCACCAGCAGAGACCCCGGGACAGGGACGAGAGGCTACACCTTC. The encoded protein is CATSRDPGTGTRGYTF.

This clone was observed a handful of times. The chain employs TRBV3-1 (or the pseudogene TRBV3-2) and TRBJ1-6; maybe TRBD1 (6 bases). V was clipped by 2 bases and J by 6 bases, with 11 bases between them. The CDR3 sequence is 15 residues long. Germline V gives CDR1 LGHDT, CDR2 YNNKEL (reference sequence). The CDR3 reads CASSQIVGGNSPLHF. CDR3 nucleotide sequence: TGTGCCAGCAGCCAAATCGTAGGGGGTAATTCACCCCTCCACTTT.

V gene TRBV18 combines with J gene TRBJ1-3; 8 nucleotides agree with TRBD1. This CDR3 contains 15 residues. Looked up from germline, CDR1 is KGHSH and CDR2 is LQKENI. Unmatched junction bases numbered 5, after V lost 2 bases and J lost 5 bases. The CDR3 loop is CASSPGQGARNTIYF. The DNA for the CDR3 is TGTGCCAGCTCACCAGGGCAGGGGGCGAGAAACACCATATATTTT.

The chain combines TRBV5-4 with TRBJ2-7, with D perhaps matching TRBD1 (6 bases). The length of the CDR3 is 14 residues. V was pared by 0 bases and J by 1 base, with 8 bases between. CDR1 and CDR2 (germline): SGHNT, YYREEE (reference sequence). The chain's CDR3 is CASSLDQGSYEQYF. The CDR3 bases are TGTGCCAGCAGCTTGGACCAGGGGTCCTACGAGCAGTACTTC.

Here the CDR3 reads CASSIGTGNTEAFF. CDR3 sequence (DNA): TGTGCCAGTAGTATAGGAACAGGGAACACTGAAGCTTTCTTT. The chain recombines TRBV19 with TRBJ1-1; TRBD1 might be the D (5 bases). Germline CDR1 and CDR2: LNHDA and SQIVND (reference sequence). V was pared by 1 base and J by 1 base, with 7 bases between. The CDR3 totals 14 residues.

This chain uses TRBV2 with TRBJ2-3; possible D gene TRBD1, 6 bases. The CDR3 spans 15 residues. Germline-derived CDR1 and CDR2 are SNHLY and FYNNEI. Trimming took off 4 bases at V and 1 base at J, with 12 bases between the two ends. The CDR3 here is CASSALRTGTDTQYF. The DNA for the CDR3 is TGTGCCAGCAGTGCTCTTCGGACAGGCACAGATACGCAGTATTTT.

This chain links TRBV9 with TRBJ2-3; D unclear. V was pared by 4 bases and J by 3 bases, with 9 bases between. This CDR3 has 13 amino acids. The germline gives CDR1 SGDLS, CDR2 YYNGEE. CDR3 bases: TGTGCCAGCAGCTCCTTGTCTACAGATACGCAGTATTTT. It yields the protein CASSSLSTDTQYF.

This chain uses TRBV5-5 with TRBJ1-2; D is uncertain. Germline V gives CDR1 SGHKS, CDR2 YYEKEE (reference sequence). V lost 2 bases and J 4 bases, leaving 9 bases between the germline ends. The CDR3 runs to 13 residues. This CDR3 is CASSFPAGYGYTF. The CDR3 coding sequence is TGTGCCAGCAGCTTTCCGGCAGGCTATGGCTACACCTTC.